This TCR beta chain is drawn from a study of T-cell reconstitution after alpha-beta-depleted transplantation in children. During its preparation, the TCRbeta library received unique molecular identifiers. TCRdb re-derived calls from the PCR reads in MiXCR, one entry per CDR3 protein. The sample includes 350,000 to 500,000 distinct CDR3 sequences, 43% seen only once; the top ten take 27%. A note on this clonotype: Its antigen is not identified.

Germline V gene data show CDR1 as DFQATT and CDR2 as SNEGSKA (reference sequence). CDR3 length: 11 residues. V was cut by 2 bases and J by 2 bases, with 0 bases left in between. Study-wide findings and caveats: The origin of alpha-beta T cells about two months after transplant was reportedly several hundred expanded graft clones. Once a year had passed after transplant, T-cell counts and diversity came mostly from newly produced T cells. Several patients had high TCRbeta diversity at day 60; it came from surviving recipient T cells and thymic progenitors.

This chain connects TRBV20-1 to TRBJ2-2; D is uncertain. This sequence originates from a girl aged 2 to 9 with aplastic anemia, due to receive a stem cell transplant. The sample in question was PBMCs, obtained before TCRalphabeta/CD19-depleted stem cell transplant. This CDR3 is CSARNTGELFF. CDR3 nucleotides: TGCAGTGCTAGAAACACCGGGGAGCTGTTTTTT.